Listed below are T cell receptor beta chains from one sample, sequenced in a study of siplizumab effects on memory and regulatory T cells. The method was immunoSEQ multiplex PCR; TCRdb's version includes in-frame clones alone and lacks a portion of them. The sample carries tens of thousands of clones, roughly 96% recorded once. Source material: naive CD4+ T cells sorted from blood. These receptors all stem from a human donor in good health. Each CDR3 is given with its conserved first and last residue. D genes are given only for firm matches. Clone sizes are given selectively: once, few, many, or a class where the clone is expanded.

-	TRBD2	TRBV5-1	TRBJ2-3	CASSQVGGLDLGTQYF	TGCGCCAGCAGCCAAGTAGGGGGACTAGATTTAGGTACGCAGTATTTT
-	-	TRBV27	TRBJ1-2	CASSPTGPDRLYGYTF	TGTGCCAGCAGCCCGACAGGCCCCGACCGCCTATATGGCTACACCTTC
-	TRBD2	TRBV7-2	TRBJ2-1	CASTLGLAGVNEQFF	TGTGCCAGCACCTTAGGACTAGCGGGGGTCAATGAGCAGTTCTTC
-	-	TRBV7-9	TRBJ2-3	CASSLVASTDTQYF	TGTGCCAGCAGCTTAGTGGCTAGCACAGATACGCAGTATTTT
-	TRBD2	TRBV28	TRBJ2-7	CASTQSSGGGYEQYF	TGTGCCAGCACCCAATCTAGCGGGGGGGGATACGAGCAGTACTTC
-	TRBD2	TRBV9	TRBJ2-2	CASSVNRKSGVNTGELFF	TGTGCCAGCAGCGTAAATCGAAAAAGCGGGGTTAACACCGGGGAGCTGTTTTTT
-	-	TRBV12-5	TRBJ2-5	CASGFGQIQETQYF	TGTGCTAGTGGTTTCGGGCAAATTCAAGAGACCCAGTACTTC
-	TRBD1	TRBV4-2	TRBJ1-4	CASSQGDRDNEKLFF	TGTGCCAGCAGCCAAGGGGACAGGGATAATGAAAAACTGTTTTTT
-	TRBD1	TRBV7-3	TRBJ1-6	CASSLQGAGSPLHF	TGTGCCAGCAGCTTACAGGGGGCGGGGTCACCCCTCCACTTT
-	TRBD1	TRBV7-9	TRBJ1-6	CASSSNFDRGRSPLHF	TGTGCCAGCAGCTCCAACTTTGACAGGGGGCGTTCACCCCTCCACTTT
-	TRBD2	TRBV7-2	TRBJ2-2	CASSLSRLAGATNTGELFF	TGTGCCAGCAGCTTAAGTAGACTAGCGGGGGCCACGAACACCGGGGAGCTGTTTTTT
-	-	TRBV28	TRBJ2-3	CASSSEGLNTQYF	TGTGCCAGCAGCTCGGAGGGGCTGAATACGCAGTATTTT
-	-	TRBV5-6	TRBJ2-2	CASSHRVNTGELFF	TGTGCCAGCAGCCACAGGGTGAACACCGGGGAGCTGTTTTTT
-	TRBD2	TRBV6-1	TRBJ2-2	CASSELRLAGNTGELFF	TGTGCCAGCAGTGAACTTCGACTAGCGGGGAACACCGGGGAGCTGTTTTTT
-	-	TRBV11-2	TRBJ1-1	CASSPPGKNTEAFF	TGTGCCAGCAGCCCGCCGGGGAAAAACACTGAAGCTTTCTTT
once	-	TRBV12-2	TRBJ1-2	CASRLAPGQGYFFTF	TGTGCAAGTCGCTTAGCCCCGGGACAGGGTTATTTTTTCACCTTC
-	-	TRBV15	TRBJ1-2	CATSPQGTNYGYTF	TGCGCCACCAGCCCCCAAGGAACTAACTATGGCTACACCTTC
-	-	TRBV6-1	TRBJ2-7	CASSLERTYEQYF	TGTGCCAGCAGTCTCGAGCGTACCTACGAGCAGTACTTC
-	-	TRBV7-2	TRBJ2-1	CASRYSGVELNEQFF	TGTGCCAGCAGATATTCAGGGGTAGAGTTGAATGAGCAGTTCTTC
once	-	TRBV6-6	TRBJ1-2	CATRTEPQSYGYTF	TGTGCCACACGGACAGAGCCCCAATCATATGGCTACACCTTC
-	-	TRBV5-1	TRBJ2-7	CASSLGVGGGFLDEQYF	TGCGCCAGCAGCTTGGGTGTAGGAGGGGGGTTCCTAGACGAGCAGTACTTC
-	-	TRBV15	TRBJ1-6	CATSREGLRSSYNSPLHF	TGTGCCACCAGCAGAGAAGGGCTTCGTAGCTCCTATAATTCACCCCTCCACTTT
-	-	TRBV7-9	TRBJ1-1	CASTTKGGGTEAFF	TGTGCCAGCACCACTAAAGGGGGGGGAACTGAAGCTTTCTTT
-	TRBD1	TRBV2	TRBJ1-2	CASREGQLTGYTF	TGTGCCAGCAGGGAGGGACAGCTTACGGGCTACACCTTC
-	-	TRBV27	TRBJ2-7	CASSLRPPLILSYEQYF	TGTGCCAGCAGCTTACGTCCCCCGTTAATCCTCTCCTACGAGCAGTACTTC
-	-	TRBV10-3	TRBJ1-2	CAIRRWDNYGYTF	TGTGCCATCCGACGGTGGGATAATTATGGCTACACCTTC
-	-	TRBV19	TRBJ1-6	CASSIGGLVDSPLHF	TGTGCCAGTAGTATAGGGGGCTTAGTGGATTCACCCCTCCACTTT
-	-	TRBV6-5	TRBJ1-5	CASSTDRQSNQPQHF	TGTGCCAGCAGTACAGACCGACAAAGCAATCAGCCCCAGCATTTT
-	-	TRBV5-1	TRBJ2-1	CASSLSGVPTGRFNNEQFF	TGCGCCAGCAGCTTGAGCGGAGTGCCAACAGGGCGATTCAACAATGAGCAGTTCTTC
-	-	TRBV9	TRBJ2-5	CASSVGRGSIQETQYF	TGTGCCAGCAGCGTAGGACGGGGTTCAATTCAAGAGACCCAGTACTTC
-	-	TRBV6-5	TRBJ1-5	CASSYSRGNQPQHF	TGTGCCAGCAGTTACTCGAGGGGAAATCAGCCCCAGCATTTT
-	-	TRBV7-2	TRBJ1-1	CASSLGRWNTEAFF	TGTGCCAGCAGCTTGGGGCGTTGGAACACTGAAGCTTTCTTT
-	-	TRBV18	TRBJ2-7	CASSPLGDYEQYF	TGTGCCAGCTCACCATTGGGGGACTACGAGCAGTACTTC
-	-	TRBV5-5	TRBJ2-7	CASSLRRGTGTYEQYF	TGTGCCAGCAGCCTAAGGCGGGGGACAGGTACCTACGAGCAGTACTTC
-	TRBD2	TRBV10-3	TRBJ2-3	CASREGTDTQYF	TGTGCCTCGCGGGAGGGGACAGATACGCAGTATTTT
-	TRBD2	TRBV5-1	TRBJ2-3	CATSPGGSGADTQYF	TGCGCCACCTCTCCGGGGGGGTCAGGGGCAGATACGCAGTATTTT
-	-	TRBV18	TRBJ2-2	CASSRLRGANTGELFF	TGTGCCAGCTCACGATTAAGGGGTGCGAACACCGGGGAGCTGTTTTTT
-	-	TRBV6-4	TRBJ2-3	CASSETAGAGDTQYF	TGTGCCAGCAGTGAAACGGCAGGGGCCGGAGATACGCAGTATTTT
-	TRBD2	TRBV6-1	TRBJ2-5	CASRGLAEPGNF	TGTGCCAGCAGAGGACTAGCGGAGCCCGGGAACTTC
-	TRBD1	TRBV7-2	TRBJ1-2	CASSLQGTGGYGYTF	TGTGCCAGCAGCCTGCAAGGGACAGGGGGTTATGGCTACACCTTC
-	TRBD2	TRBV5-1	TRBJ2-5	CASSLELAGGLETQYF	TGCGCCAGCAGCTTGGAATTAGCGGGGGGGCTGGAGACCCAGTACTTC
few	-	TRBV11-3	TRBJ1-1	CASSLQGDYTEAFF	TGTGCCAGCAGCCTCCAGGGAGACTACACTGAAGCTTTCTTT
-	-	TRBV15	TRBJ2-7	CATSRDVTGEQYF	TGTGCCACCAGCAGAGATGTTACGGGTGAGCAGTACTTC
-	TRBD2	TRBV6-1	TRBJ2-1	CASSGRLASSYNEQFF	TGTGCCAGCAGTGGCAGACTAGCTAGCTCCTACAATGAGCAGTTCTTC
-	-	TRBV6-5	TRBJ2-7	CASRGTVGGYEQYF	TGTGCCAGCAGGGGTACGGTGGGGGGTTACGAGCAGTACTTC
-	-	TRBV5-6	TRBJ1-2	CASSFRGDYGYTF	TGTGCCAGCAGCTTTAGGGGTGACTATGGCTACACCTTC
-	-	TRBV9	TRBJ1-1	CASSVEALYTEAFF	TGTGCCAGCAGCGTAGAAGCCTTATACACTGAAGCTTTCTTT
once	TRBD1	TRBV7-9	TRBJ1-1	CASLDRVGTEAFF	TGTGCCAGTTTGGACAGGGTGGGCACTGAAGCTTTCTTT
-	-	TRBV6-6	TRBJ2-6	CASSYGVSGANVLTF	TGTGCCAGCAGTTATGGGGTCTCTGGGGCCAACGTCCTGACTTTC
-	-	TRBV28	TRBJ1-1	CASTLGGGNTEAFF	TGTGCCAGCACCCTCGGGGGGGGGAACACTGAAGCTTTCTTT
-	-	TRBV11-2	TRBJ1-1	CASSRGRRINTEAFF	TGTGCCAGCAGCCGCGGACGGAGGATTAACACTGAAGCTTTCTTT
-	-	TRBV28	TRBJ2-1	CASSSRGYEQFF	TGTGCCAGCAGTTCAAGGGGATATGAGCAGTTCTTC
-	TRBD1	TRBV7-2	TRBJ2-4	CASSLKPGQGAGAKNIQYF	TGTGCCAGCAGCCTAAAACCGGGCCAGGGGGCGGGGGCCAAAAACATTCAGTACTTC
-	-	TRBV27	TRBJ1-2	CASPEGREGYGYTF	TGTGCCAGCCCCGAGGGGCGAGAAGGCTATGGCTACACCTTC